This TCR beta chain stems from a study of CD8 T cells in ankylosing spondylitis. Study-wide results and limits: A motif of eight highly homologous TCR beta variants was seen as apparently characteristic of ankylosing spondylitis blood. Past studies reported some motif variants in reactive arthritis synovial fluid and blood. The study looked at matched synovial fluid samples from ankylosing spondylitis patients. Disease-linked clones were reported to be significantly enriched there. Relatively scarce in peripheral blood, disease-linked clones were CD8+.

The table lists this clonotype with many counts. Antigen unknown. CDR3 length: 13 amino acids. Germline V gives CDR1 SQVTM, CDR2 ANQGSEA. The V end lost 5 bases, the J end lost 3 bases, and 10 bases lay between the germline ends. Quantitative 5'-RACE with molecular barcodes generated TCR beta libraries. MiXCR was run by TCRdb on the 5' RACE reads, yielding one entry per CDR3 protein. The sample carries a few hundred thousand distinct CDR3 sequences, roughly 13% recorded once. The source material was blood, either unsorted or a sorted T cell fraction (not recorded which). The V gene is TRBV29-1, the J gene TRBJ1-4; weak D call: TRBD1 (5 bases). The TCR comes from a male donor with ankylosing spondylitis. Here the CDR3 DNA reads TGCAGCGTTCAGGGCCCTGCTAATGAAAAACTGTTTTTT. Residues: CSVQGPANEKLFF.